A selection of T cell receptor beta chains follows, all from one sample in a study of monozygotic twins with inflammatory bowel disease. TCRdb reprocessed the 5' RACE reads and stores each CDR3 protein as one record, lacking DNA. The sample has about 110,000 distinct CDR3 sequences. The sequenced material came from blood. The receptor source for this set is a human donor with ulcerative colitis or Crohn's disease, or a healthy co-twin of an affected twin (not recorded which). Each CDR3 is given with its conserved first and last residue. Fields, in order: V gene, J gene, CDR3 protein.

TRBV20-1	TRBJ2-5	CSAREEGTGRETQYF
TRBV6-2/TRBV6-3	TRBJ2-3	CASSYTVGRLHSTDTQYF
TRBV5-1	TRBJ1-2	CASSLGPSDGLYGYTF
TRBV11-3	TRBJ2-3	CASSPGPAWGVADTQYF
TRBV5-5	TRBJ1-6	CASSLASRRNSPLHF
TRBV7-8	TRBJ2-7	CASSLGGSPDEQYF
TRBV6-2/TRBV6-3	TRBJ2-7	CASSLGWGEGIYEQYF
TRBV12-3/TRBV12-4	TRBJ1-4	CASSSRDSLNEKLFF
TRBV7-9	TRBJ2-7	CASSSGQGAFSYEQYF
TRBV6-1	TRBJ1-2	CASSGRTGGYGYTF
TRBV27	TRBJ2-5	CASKGGLEETQYF
TRBV20-1	TRBJ2-7	CSARRTVRTLWGEQYF
TRBV12-3/TRBV12-4	TRBJ1-5	CASSLQVALTQHF
TRBV5-6	TRBJ1-2	CASSLAANYGYTF
TRBV7-2	TRBJ2-2	CASSLDSTPGELFF
TRBV7-8	TRBJ2-5	CASSQGQKETQYF
TRBV23-1	TRBJ2-1	CASSLQASSYNEQFF
TRBV5-1	TRBJ2-7	CASSLAELGSYEQYF
TRBV28	TRBJ2-1	CASSRAGADNEQFF
TRBV7-2	TRBJ2-3	CASSLGAATDTQYF
TRBV12-3/TRBV12-4	TRBJ1-4	CASSLARGQDEKLFF
TRBV5-1	TRBJ2-1	CASSLAGDNEQFF
TRBV12-3/TRBV12-4	TRBJ2-1	CASSLEREGYNEQFF
TRBV18	TRBJ2-7	CASSPGQGTYEQYF
TRBV20-1	TRBJ1-6	CSARDPSTGGNSPLHF
TRBV7-3	TRBJ2-3	CASSPQLADRAQYF
TRBV6-2/TRBV6-3	TRBJ2-3	CASSRGLAGADTQYF